This T cell receptor (beta chain) was identified during a study of T-cell reconstitution after alpha-beta-depleted transplantation in children. In this sample, this clonotype turned up many times. The CDR3 totals 14 residues. Trimming removed 2 bases from V and 0 bases from J, with 5 bases in between. Unique molecular identifiers were incorporated into the prepared TCRbeta library. From the PCR reads, TCRdb called clonotypes with MiXCR, one entry per CDR3 protein. This sample carries about 240,000 distinct CDR3 sequences, roughly 25% of them seen once, and the ten largest clones take roughly 2.6%. The sequence was obtained from a girl aged 2 to 9 with Fanconi anemia, due to receive a stem cell transplant. Sequencing was performed on PBMCs, taken before TCRalphabeta/CD19-depleted stem cell transplant. The rearrangement links TRBV12-3 or TRBV12-4 to TRBJ2-1; D uncertain. The CDR3 region has the DNA TGTGCCAGCAGTTTATCGAACTCCTACAATGAGCAGTTCTTC. Its translation: CASSLSNSYNEQFF.